The 3 T cell receptor beta chains presented below share a single source sample, sequenced in a study of blood T cell repertoires in COVID-19. Using immunoSEQ multiplex PCR, the repertoire was profiled, and TCRdb retains in-frame clones only, with some absent. The repertoire includes approximately 82,000 clones, 85% to 90% of them detected once, and around 14% sits in the top ten. The sequencing sample was made of peripheral blood. Receptors originate from a man in his 70s with active or convalescent COVID-19.

The chain couples TRBV15 to TRBJ2-1, with a tentative D call TRBD2 (5 bases). Trimming stripped 2 bases from V and 9 bases from J, with 14 bases between. The CDR3 totals 14 residues. Per germline, CDR1 LNHNV and CDR2 YYDKDF (reference sequence). The CDR3 reads CATSRFTASSEQFF. CDR3 DNA: TGTGCCACCAGCAGATTCACGGCTAGCAGTGAGCAGTTCTTC. The full variable domain, in which reference TRBV15 and TRBJ2-1 provide the parts outside the CDR3, is DAMVIQNPRYQVTQFGKPVTLSCSQTLNHNVMYWYQQKSSQAPKLLFHYYDKDFNNEADTPDNFQSRRPNTSFCFLDIRSPGLGDTAMYLCATSRFTASSEQFFGPGTRLTVL.

This clone came up once. The chain carries TRBV7-9 and TRBJ1-3; D call uncertain. Germline-derived CDR1 and CDR2 are SEHNR and FQNEAQ (reference sequence). The V end was cut by 4 bases, the J end by 4 bases, with 2 bases between. The CDR3 length is 11 residues. The CDR3 DNA is TGTGCCAGCAGCTCGGGAAACACCATATATTTT. Its translation is CASSSGNTIYF.

The gene calls are TRBV6-2 or TRBV6-3 and TRBJ1-2, with D maybe TRBD1 (5 bases). The CDR3 is 14 amino acids. V lost 4 bases to trimming and J lost 8 bases, with 17 bases between them. Germline V gene lookup returns CDR1 MNHEY and CDR2 SVGEGT. The CDR3 DNA follows: TGTGCCAGCAGTTTAGACGGTAGACAGCTGGGCTACACCTTC. Translation: CASSLDGRQLGYTF.